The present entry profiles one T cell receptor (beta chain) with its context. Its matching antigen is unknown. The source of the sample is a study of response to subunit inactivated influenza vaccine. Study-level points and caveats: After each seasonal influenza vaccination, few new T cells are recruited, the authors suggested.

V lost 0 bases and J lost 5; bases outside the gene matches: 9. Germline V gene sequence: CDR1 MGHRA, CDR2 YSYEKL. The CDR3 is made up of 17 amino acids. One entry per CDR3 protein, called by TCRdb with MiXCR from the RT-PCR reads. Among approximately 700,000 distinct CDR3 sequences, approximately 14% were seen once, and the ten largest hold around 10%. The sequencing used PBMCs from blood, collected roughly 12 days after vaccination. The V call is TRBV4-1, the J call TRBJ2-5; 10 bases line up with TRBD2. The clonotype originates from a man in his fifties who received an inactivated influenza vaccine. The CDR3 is CASSQERAGGGEETQYF. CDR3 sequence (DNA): TGCGCCAGCAGCCAAGAACGAGCGGGAGGGGGTGAGGAGACCCAGTACTTC.